These 16 T cell receptor beta chains were all obtained from the same sample, sequenced in a study of early T cells in non-severe SARS-CoV-2 infection. TCRdb called the 5' RACE reads again in MiXCR, with one record for every CDR3 protein. The sample yields about 77,000 distinct CDR3 sequences, about 17% seen once. The sequenced sample was whole blood. Receptors originate from an adult who was a healthcare worker with PCR-confirmed SARS-CoV-2 infection or an uninfected control (not recorded which).

This clonotype occurred a few times. The V call is TRBV30, the J call TRBJ2-7, with 7 bases lining up with TRBD2. J lost 4 bases, V lost 4 bases, and 7 bases had no gene match. Germline V gene data show CDR1 as GTSNPN and CDR2 as SVGIG (reference sequence). This CDR3 spans 13 amino acids. The CDR3 sequence: CAWTGGSGYEQYF. In DNA, the CDR3 is TGTGCCTGGACTGGCGGGAGTGGGTACGAGCAGTACTTC.

This clonotype was recorded a few times. This chain connects TRBV27 to TRBJ1-5; perhaps TRBD1 as D (5 bases). With 8 bases removed from V and 4 bases from J, the gap between germline ends came to 21 bases. Germline values: CDR1 MNHEY, CDR2 SMNVEV (reference sequence). The CDR3 runs 16 residues. The CDR3 protein is CASAPAGKVSNQPQHF. In DNA, the CDR3 is TGTGCCAGCGCCCCGGCAGGGAAGGTTTCTAATCAGCCCCAGCATTTT.

A few counts support this clonotype. The chain joins TRBV21-1 to TRBJ2-2; TRBD1 reflects the table's D call only, with no check against the DNA. TRBV21-1 is reported as a pseudogene. The CDR3 extends over 14 amino acids. The CDR3 loop reads CASSPDGGTGELFF. Written as DNA, the CDR3 is TGTGCCAGCAGCCCAGACGGGGGCACCGGGGAGCTGTTTTTT.

This chain joins TRBV28 and TRBJ2-7; possibly TRBD1 for D (6 bases). Trimming removed 7 bases at V and 3 bases at J, with 22 bases between. This CDR3 is built from 16 residues. Germline V gene sequence: CDR1 MDHEN, CDR2 SYDVKM. CDR3 bases: TGTGCCAGCACCGAACTTAAGAAGGGGGAAATCTACGAGCAGTACTTC. The encoded protein is CASTELKKGEIYEQYF.

The gene calls are TRBV2 and TRBJ2-7; D tentatively fits TRBD1 or TRBD2 (5 bases each). CDR1 SNHLY and CDR2 FYNNEI come from the germline V gene. CDR3 size: 13 residues. V lost 7 bases to trimming and J lost 2 bases, with 12 bases between them. The CDR3 DNA is TGTGCCAGCACCCTCGGGACGGCCTACGAGCAGTACTTC. Encoded protein: CASTLGTAYEQYF.

The chain uses TRBV9 and TRBJ2-2; 7 bases agree with TRBD2. Germline V gives CDR1 SGDLS, CDR2 YYNGEE. The CDR3 has 14 residues. With V trimmed by 4 bases and J by 7 bases, 7 bases remained unmatched. The chain's CDR3 is CASSLRTGGGELFF. DNA for the CDR3: TGTGCCAGCAGCCTCCGGACGGGGGGCGGGGAGCTGTTTTTT.

The chain carries TRBV5-1 and TRBJ2-3, with no clear D. CDR3 length: 16 amino acids. Germline V gives CDR1 SGHRS, CDR2 YFSETQ. V lost 1 base to trimming and J lost 2 bases, with 14 bases between them. CDR3: CASSLPRGLSTDTQYF. The CDR3 DNA reads TGCGCCAGCAGCTTGCCCCGAGGCCTCTCCACAGATACGCAGTATTTT.

V gene TRBV29-1 combines with J gene TRBJ1-5, with D possibly TRBD1 on 6 matching bases. This CDR3 comprises 12 residues. The germline V gene has CDR1 SQVTM and CDR2 ANQGSEA. The V gene lost 4 bases and the J gene lost 7 bases, with 11 bases spanning the gap. The CDR3 nucleotides read TGCAGCGTTGGGGGGGCAGGGCAGCCCCAGCATTTT. It specifies CSVGGAGQPQHF.

The CDR3 sequence: CSASFRTGEEKLFF. CDR3 nucleotide sequence: TGCAGTGCTAGTTTTCGGACAGGGGAGGAAAAACTGTTTTTT. The V and J genes are TRBV20-1 and TRBJ1-4, with 9 bases fitting TRBD1. This CDR3 spans 14 amino acids. Unmatched junction bases numbered 7, after V lost 3 bases and J lost 8 bases. Germline V gives CDR1 DFQATT, CDR2 SNEGSKA (reference sequence).

The table lists this clonotype with a few counts. The rearrangement uses TRBV7-6 and TRBJ1-1, with a possible D match to TRBD1 (5 bases). This CDR3 spans 11 amino acids. Germline V CDR1 and CDR2: SGHVS, FNYEAQ. Trimming removed 2 bases at V and 7 bases at J, with 5 bases between. Here the CDR3 DNA reads TGTGCCAGCAGCTTAAGGGGTGAAGCTTTCTTT. This encodes CASSLRGEAFF.

This rearrangement joins TRBV25-1 to TRBJ1-1, with no clear D. The germline gives CDR1 MGHDK, CDR2 SYGVNS. The CDR3 consists of 15 residues. Between the trimmed V and J ends, which lost 2 bases and 4 bases, there was a span of 14 bases. The CDR3: CASSEDLEWFTEAFF. CDR3 in DNA: TGTGCCAGCAGTGAAGATTTGGAATGGTTCACTGAAGCTTTCTTT.

This clonotype has only a few counts. V usage is TRBV28 and J usage is TRBJ2-5; 8 bases map to TRBD1. The CDR3 sequence is 16 residues long. Germline V gives CDR1 MDHEN, CDR2 SYDVKM. The trim removed 6 bases at V and 5 bases at J, leaving 14 bases unmatched. The CDR3 here is CASSPSLGQGLETQYF. For the CDR3, the DNA is TGTGCCAGCAGCCCTAGCCTCGGACAGGGATTGGAGACCCAGTACTTC.

This clonotype was observed a few times. V and J are TRBV11-2 and TRBJ2-2; 11 bases fit TRBD2. The ends lost 1 base at V and 7 bases at J; junction bases unmatched: 11. The germline CDR1 and CDR2 sequences are SGHAT and FQNNGV. The CDR3 covers 18 residues. CDR3 region: CASSLVRTSGRVGGELFF. As DNA, the CDR3 is TGTGCCAGCAGCTTAGTGCGGACTAGCGGGCGCGTCGGCGGGGAGCTGTTTTTT.

This clonotype was seen a few times. The gene calls are TRBV28 and TRBJ2-3, with 7 bases lining up with TRBD2. Germline V gene sequence: CDR1 MDHEN, CDR2 SYDVKM. The CDR3 totals 17 residues. V shed 4 bases, J shed 0 bases, and the junction held 10 bases outside the gene matches. The CDR3 sequence is CASSSPGSRGSTDTQYF. CDR3 coding DNA: TGTGCCAGCAGTTCCCCCGGGTCGCGGGGGAGCACAGATACGCAGTATTTT.

This clonotype was detected ten times or more. CDR3 residues: CASSAGQGFYEQYF. The CDR3 DNA follows: TGTGCCAGCAGTGCGGGACAGGGGTTCTACGAGCAGTACTTC. The rearrangement uses TRBV6-1 and TRBJ2-7; 10 nucleotides align to TRBD1. V shed 4 bases, J shed 3 bases, and the junction held 3 bases outside the gene matches. In germline, CDR1 is MNHNS, CDR2 SASEGT. There are 14 residues in the CDR3.

The rearrangement joins TRBV27 to TRBJ2-1; 11 nucleotides match TRBD2. Germline values: CDR1 MNHEY, CDR2 SMNVEV (reference sequence). The CDR3 is made up of 15 amino acids. V shed 7 bases and J 9 bases; nucleotides not matched to a gene: 11. The CDR3 region is CASTILAGAGGEQFF. CDR3 DNA sequence: TGTGCCAGCACAATACTAGCGGGAGCCGGGGGTGAGCAGTTCTTC.